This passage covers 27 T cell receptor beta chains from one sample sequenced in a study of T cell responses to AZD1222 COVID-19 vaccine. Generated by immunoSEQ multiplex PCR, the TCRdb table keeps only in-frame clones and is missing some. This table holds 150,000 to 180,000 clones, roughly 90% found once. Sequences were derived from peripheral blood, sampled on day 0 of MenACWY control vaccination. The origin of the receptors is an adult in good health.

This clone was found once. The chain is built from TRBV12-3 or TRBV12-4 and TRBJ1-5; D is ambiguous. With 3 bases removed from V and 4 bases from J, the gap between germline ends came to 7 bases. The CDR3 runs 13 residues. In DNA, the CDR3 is TGTGCCAGCAGTTTCGGGCAGAATCAGCCCCAGCATTTT. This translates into CASSFGQNQPQHF.

The CDR3 sequence: CASSPTRYSYNEQFF. DNA of the CDR3: TGTGCCAGCAGCCCGACTCGCTACTCCTACAATGAGCAGTTCTTC. The chain employs TRBV11-3 and TRBJ2-1; the D is unclear. The CDR3 sequence is 15 residues long. In germline, CDR1 is SGHNT, CDR2 YENEEA. The V and J ends lost 5 bases and 0 bases respectively, with 11 bases between them.

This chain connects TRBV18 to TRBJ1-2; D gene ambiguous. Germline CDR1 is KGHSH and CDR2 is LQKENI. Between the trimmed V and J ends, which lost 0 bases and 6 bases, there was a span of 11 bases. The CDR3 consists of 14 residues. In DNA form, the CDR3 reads TGTGCCAGCTCACCACCGCTCAGGTCGCATGGCTACACCTTC. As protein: CASSPPLRSHGYTF.

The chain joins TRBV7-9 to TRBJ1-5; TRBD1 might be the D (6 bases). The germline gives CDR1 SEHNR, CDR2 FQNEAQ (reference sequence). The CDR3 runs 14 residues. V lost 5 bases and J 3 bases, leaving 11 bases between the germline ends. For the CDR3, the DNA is TGTGCCAGCAGCATCGGACAGTACAATCAGCCCCAGCATTTT. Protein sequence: CASSIGQYNQPQHF.

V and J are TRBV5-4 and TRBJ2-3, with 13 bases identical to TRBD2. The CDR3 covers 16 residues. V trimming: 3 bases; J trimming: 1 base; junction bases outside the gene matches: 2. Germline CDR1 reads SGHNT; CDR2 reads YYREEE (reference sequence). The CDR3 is CASSYGTSGGTDTQYF. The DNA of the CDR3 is TGTGCCAGCAGCTATGGGACTAGCGGGGGCACAGATACGCAGTATTTT.

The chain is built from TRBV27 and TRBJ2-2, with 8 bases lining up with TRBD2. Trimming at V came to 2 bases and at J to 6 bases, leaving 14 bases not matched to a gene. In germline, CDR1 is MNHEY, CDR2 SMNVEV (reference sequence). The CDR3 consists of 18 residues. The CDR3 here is CASSLKGRVVAGSGELFF. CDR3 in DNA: TGTGCCAGCAGTTTAAAAGGGAGGGTGGTAGCGGGGTCCGGGGAGCTGTTTTTT.

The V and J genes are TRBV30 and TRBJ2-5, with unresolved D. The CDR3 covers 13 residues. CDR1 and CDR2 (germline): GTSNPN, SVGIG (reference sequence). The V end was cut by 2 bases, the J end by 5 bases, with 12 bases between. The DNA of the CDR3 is TGTGCCTGGAGTTACATCCTCGGGGAGACCCAGTACTTC. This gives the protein CAWSYILGETQYF.

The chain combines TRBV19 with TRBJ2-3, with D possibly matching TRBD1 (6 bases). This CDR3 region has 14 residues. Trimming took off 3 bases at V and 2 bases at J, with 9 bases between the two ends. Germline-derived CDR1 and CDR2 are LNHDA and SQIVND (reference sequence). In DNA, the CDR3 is TGTGCCAGTAGTATTGGACAGCTCACAGATACGCAGTATTTT. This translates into CASSIGQLTDTQYF.

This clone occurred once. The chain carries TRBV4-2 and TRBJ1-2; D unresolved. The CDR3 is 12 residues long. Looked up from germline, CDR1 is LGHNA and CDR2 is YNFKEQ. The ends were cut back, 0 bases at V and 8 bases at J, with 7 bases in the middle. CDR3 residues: CASSQDSEGYTF. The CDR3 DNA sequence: TGTGCCAGCAGCCAAGATTCGGAAGGCTACACCTTC.

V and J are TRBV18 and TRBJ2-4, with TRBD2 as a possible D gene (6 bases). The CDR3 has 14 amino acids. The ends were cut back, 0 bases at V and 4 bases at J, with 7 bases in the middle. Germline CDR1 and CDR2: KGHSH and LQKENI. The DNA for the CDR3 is TGTGCCAGCTCACCACCGGGAGGTAAAAACATTCAGTACTTC. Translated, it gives CASSPPGGKNIQYF. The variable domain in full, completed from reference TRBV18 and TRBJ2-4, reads NAGVMQNPRHLVRRRGQEARLRCSPMKGHSHVYWYRQLPEEGLKFMVYLQKENIIDESGMPKERFSAEFPKEGPSILRIQQVVRGDSAAYFCASSPPGGKNIQYFGAGTRLSVL.

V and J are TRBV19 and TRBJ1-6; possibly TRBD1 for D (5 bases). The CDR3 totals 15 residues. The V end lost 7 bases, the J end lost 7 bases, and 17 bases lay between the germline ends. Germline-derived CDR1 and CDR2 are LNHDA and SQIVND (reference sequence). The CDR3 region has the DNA TGTGCCAGTAAAACGGGACCGAACTTAAATTCACCCCTCCACTTT. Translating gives CASKTGPNLNSPLHF.

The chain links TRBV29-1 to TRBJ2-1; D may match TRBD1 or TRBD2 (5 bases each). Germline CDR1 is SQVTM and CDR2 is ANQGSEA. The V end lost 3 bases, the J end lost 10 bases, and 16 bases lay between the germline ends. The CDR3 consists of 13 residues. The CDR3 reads CSVDSPGRREQFF. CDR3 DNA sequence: TGCAGCGTTGACAGTCCGGGACGCAGGGAGCAGTTCTTC.

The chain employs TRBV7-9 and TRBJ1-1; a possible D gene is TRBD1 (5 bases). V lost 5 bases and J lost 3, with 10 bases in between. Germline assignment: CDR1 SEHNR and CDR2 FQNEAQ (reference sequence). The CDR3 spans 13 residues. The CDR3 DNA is TGTGCCAGCAGCCCAGACAGCTACACTGAAGCTTTCTTT. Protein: CASSPDSYTEAFF.

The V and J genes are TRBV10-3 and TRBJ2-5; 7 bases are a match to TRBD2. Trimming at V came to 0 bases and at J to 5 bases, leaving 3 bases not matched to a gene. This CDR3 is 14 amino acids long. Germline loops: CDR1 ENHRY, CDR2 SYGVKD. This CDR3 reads CAISESGGMETQYF. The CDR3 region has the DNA TGTGCCATCAGTGAGTCGGGGGGGATGGAGACCCAGTACTTC.

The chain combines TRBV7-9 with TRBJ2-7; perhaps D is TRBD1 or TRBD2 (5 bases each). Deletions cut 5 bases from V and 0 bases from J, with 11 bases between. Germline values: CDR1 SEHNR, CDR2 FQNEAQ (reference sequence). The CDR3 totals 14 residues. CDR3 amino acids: CASSPSGGSYEQYV. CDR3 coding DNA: TGTGCCAGCAGCCCGAGTGGGGGCTCCTACGAGCAGTACGTC.

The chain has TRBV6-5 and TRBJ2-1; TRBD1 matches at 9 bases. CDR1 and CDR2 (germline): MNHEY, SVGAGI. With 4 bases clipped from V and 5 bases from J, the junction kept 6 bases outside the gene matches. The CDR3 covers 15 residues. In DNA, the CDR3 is TGTGCCAGCAGTTGGGACAGGGTCCTTCACAATGAGCAGTTCTTC. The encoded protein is CASSWDRVLHNEQFF.

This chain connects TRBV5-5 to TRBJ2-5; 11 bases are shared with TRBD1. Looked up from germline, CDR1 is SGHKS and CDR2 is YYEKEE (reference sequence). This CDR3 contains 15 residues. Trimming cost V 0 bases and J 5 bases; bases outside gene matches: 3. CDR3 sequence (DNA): TGTGCCAGCAGCTTGGGGACAGGGGGCTTCGAGACCCAGTACTTC. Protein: CASSLGTGGFETQYF.

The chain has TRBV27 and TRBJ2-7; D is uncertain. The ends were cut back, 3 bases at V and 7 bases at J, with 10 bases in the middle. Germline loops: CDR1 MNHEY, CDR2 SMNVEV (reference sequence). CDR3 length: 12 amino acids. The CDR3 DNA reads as TGTGCCAGCAGTTTTTTAGGCGGAGAGCAGTACTTC. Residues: CASSFLGGEQYF.

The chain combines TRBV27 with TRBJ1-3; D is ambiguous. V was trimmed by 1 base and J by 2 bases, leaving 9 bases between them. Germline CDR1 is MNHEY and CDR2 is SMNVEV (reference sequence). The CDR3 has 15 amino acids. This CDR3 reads CASSLLAGTGNTIYF. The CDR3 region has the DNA TGTGCCAGCAGTTTATTAGCCGGTACTGGAAACACCATATATTTT.

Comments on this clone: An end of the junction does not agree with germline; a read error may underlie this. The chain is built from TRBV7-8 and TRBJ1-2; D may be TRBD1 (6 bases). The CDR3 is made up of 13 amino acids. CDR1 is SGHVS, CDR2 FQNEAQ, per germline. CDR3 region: CASSLAEQGRVAF. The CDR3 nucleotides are TGTGCCAGCAGCTTAGCAGAACAGGGAAGAGTCGCCTTC.

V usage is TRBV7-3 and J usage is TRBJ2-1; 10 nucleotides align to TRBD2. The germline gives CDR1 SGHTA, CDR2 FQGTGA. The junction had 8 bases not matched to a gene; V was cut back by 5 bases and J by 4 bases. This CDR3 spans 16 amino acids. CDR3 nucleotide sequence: TGTGCCAGCAGCCGCTCGCCGGGACTAGCGTACAATGAGCAGTTCTTC. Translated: CASSRSPGLAYNEQFF.

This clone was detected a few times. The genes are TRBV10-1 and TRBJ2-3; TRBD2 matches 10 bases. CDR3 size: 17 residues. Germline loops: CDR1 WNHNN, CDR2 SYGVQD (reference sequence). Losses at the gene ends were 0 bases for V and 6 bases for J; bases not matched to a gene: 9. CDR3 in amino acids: CASSESPAGGGEDTQYF. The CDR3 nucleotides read TGCGCCAGCAGTGAGTCTCCAGCGGGAGGGGGAGAGGATACGCAGTATTTT.

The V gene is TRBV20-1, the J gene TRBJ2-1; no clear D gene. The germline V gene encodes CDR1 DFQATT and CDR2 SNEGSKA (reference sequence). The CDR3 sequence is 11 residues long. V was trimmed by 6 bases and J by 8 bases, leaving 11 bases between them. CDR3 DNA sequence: TGCAGTGCGGCCCGGGCCGATGAGCAGTTCTTC. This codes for CSAARADEQFF.

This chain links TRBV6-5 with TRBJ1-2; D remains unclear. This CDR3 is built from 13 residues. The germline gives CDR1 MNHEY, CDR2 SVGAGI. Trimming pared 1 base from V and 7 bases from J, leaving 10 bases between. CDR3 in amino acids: CASSYFEWGGYTF. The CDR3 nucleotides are TGTGCCAGCAGTTACTTCGAGTGGGGTGGCTACACCTTC.

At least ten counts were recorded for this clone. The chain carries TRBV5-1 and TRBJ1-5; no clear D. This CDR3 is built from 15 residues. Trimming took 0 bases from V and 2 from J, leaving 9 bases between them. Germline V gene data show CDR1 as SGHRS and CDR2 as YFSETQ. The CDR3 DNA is TGCGCCAGCAGCTTGGCCTCTGGGGGCAATCAGCCCCAGCATTTT. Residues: CASSLASGGNQPQHF.

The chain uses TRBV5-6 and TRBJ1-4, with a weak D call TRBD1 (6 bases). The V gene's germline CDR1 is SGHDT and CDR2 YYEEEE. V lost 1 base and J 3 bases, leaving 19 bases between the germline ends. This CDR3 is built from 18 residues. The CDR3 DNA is TGTGCCAGCAGCTTGATGTTGCGACCGGGGGCGGCTAATGAAAAACTGTTTTTT. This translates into CASSLMLRPGAANEKLFF.

The CDR3 DNA reads TGTGCCACCTGGGGGGGTGGGAGCAATCAGCCCCAGCATTTT. Translation gives CATWGGGSNQPQHF. The chain couples TRBV6-5 to TRBJ1-5, with a possible D match to TRBD1 (5 bases). V was trimmed by 10 bases and J by 1 base, leaving 14 bases between them. This CDR3 region has 14 residues. CDR1 is MNHEY and CDR2 is SVGAGI in the germline V gene.